Listed below are T cell receptor beta chains from one sample, sequenced in a study of blood T cells in healthy people across ages. TCRdb re-derived calls from the 5' RACE reads in MiXCR, one entry per CDR3 protein. Of approximately 780,000 distinct CDR3 sequences in the sample, under 30% were seen once. The same data also went into a second study, on T cells of mothers and their children.

The source material was blood. The receptors were gathered from a boy younger than 18 in good health. The CDR3 runs from the conserved cysteine through the conserved F or W. The order of the fields is D gene, clone size, V gene, CDR3 length, J gene, CDR3 protein, CDR3 DNA. A D gene is named only where the DNA matches it firmly. The size field is filled for only some rows; it gives once, few, many or a size class.

D: -
size: -
V: TRBV2
length: 14
J: TRBJ2-1
CDR3: CASSELPSGNEQFF
DNA: TGTGCCAGCAGTGAACTCCCTTCAGGGAATGAGCAGTTCTTC

D: -
size: -
V: TRBV6-5
length: 15
J: TRBJ1-1
CDR3: CASSYSNPRRTEAFF
DNA: TGTGCCAGCAGTTACTCGAATCCACGGCGTACTGAAGCTTTCTTT

D: TRBD2
size: -
V: TRBV5-1
length: 15
J: TRBJ2-3
CDR3: CASSPSAGGSYTQYF
DNA: TGCGCCAGCAGCCCGTCGGCGGGGGGGTCGTATACGCAGTATTTT

D: -
size: few
V: TRBV7-3
length: 18
J: TRBJ2-6
CDR3: CASSLTRQVNFGANVLTF
DNA: TGTGCCAGCAGCTTAACGCGCCAGGTTAATTTTGGGGCCAACGTCCTGACTTTC

D: -
size: many
V: TRBV2
length: 11
J: TRBJ1-4
CDR3: CASSPQEKLFF
DNA: TGTGCCAGCAGTCCCCAAGAAAAACTGTTTTTT

D: -
size: -
V: TRBV5-1
length: 14
J: TRBJ2-1
CDR3: CASMKRLGICEQFF
DNA: TGCGCCAGCATGAAAAGGTTGGGCATTTGTGAGCAGTTCTTC

D: -
size: few
V: TRBV27
length: 14
J: TRBJ1-3
CDR3: CASATRAGGNTIYF
DNA: TGTGCCAGCGCAACCCGGGCGGGAGGAAACACCATATATTTT

D: -
size: -
V: TRBV30
length: 15
J: TRBJ1-2
CDR3: CAWSPGGAAGYGYTF
DNA: TGTGCCTGGAGTCCGGGGGGGGCCGCAGGCTATGGCTACACCTTC

D: TRBD1
size: once
V: TRBV12-3/TRBV12-4
length: 13
J: TRBJ2-2
CDR3: CASTQGTTGELFF
DNA: TGTGCCAGCACACAGGGGACCACCGGGGAGCTGTTTTTT

D: -
size: few
V: TRBV5-6
length: 12
J: TRBJ2-7
CDR3: CASSLQSPGQYF
DNA: TGTGCCAGCAGCTTGCAGTCTCCCGGGCAGTACTTC

D: -
size: few
V: TRBV14
length: 14
J: TRBJ2-7
CDR3: CASSIVGLYYEQYF
DNA: TGTGCCAGCAGCATCGTAGGGCTTTACTACGAGCAGTACTTC

D: TRBD1
size: -
V: TRBV10-2
length: 15
J: TRBJ1-5
CDR3: CASSDIQGAWQPQHF
DNA: TGCGCCAGCAGTGATATACAGGGGGCATGGCAGCCCCAGCATTTT

D: TRBD2
size: few
V: TRBV20-1
length: 15
J: TRBJ2-2
CDR3: CSARRAGANTGELFF
DNA: TGCAGTGCTAGAAGAGCGGGGGCGAACACCGGGGAGCTGTTTTTT

D: -
size: many
V: TRBV5-1
length: 15
J: TRBJ2-6
CDR3: CASSARGAGANVLTF
DNA: TGCGCCAGCAGCGCAAGGGGAGCCGGGGCCAACGTCCTGACTTTC

D: -
size: -
V: TRBV7-6
length: 14
J: TRBJ2-7
CDR3: CASSLNEVDYEQYF
DNA: TGTGCCAGCAGCTTGAACGAGGTCGACTACGAGCAGTACTTC

D: -
size: few
V: TRBV12-3/TRBV12-4
length: 16
J: TRBJ1-4
CDR3: CASSPPPAGRGEKLFF
DNA: TGTGCCAGCAGCCCCCCCCCGGCAGGGCGGGGAGAAAAACTGTTTTTT